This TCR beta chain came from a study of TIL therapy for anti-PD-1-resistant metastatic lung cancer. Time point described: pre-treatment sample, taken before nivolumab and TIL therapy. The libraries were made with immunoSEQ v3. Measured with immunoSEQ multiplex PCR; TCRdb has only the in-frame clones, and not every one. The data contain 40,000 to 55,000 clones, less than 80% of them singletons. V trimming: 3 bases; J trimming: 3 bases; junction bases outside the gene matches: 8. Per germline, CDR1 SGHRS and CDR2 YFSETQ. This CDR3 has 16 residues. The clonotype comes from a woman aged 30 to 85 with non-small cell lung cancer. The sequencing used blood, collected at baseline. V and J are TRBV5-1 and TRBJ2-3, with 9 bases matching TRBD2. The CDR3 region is CASSSLAGVRTDTQYF. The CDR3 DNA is TGCGCCAGCAGCTCCTTAGCGGGAGTCCGGACAGATACGCAGTATTTT. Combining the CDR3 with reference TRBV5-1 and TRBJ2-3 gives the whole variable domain KAGVTQTPRYLIKTRGQQVTLSCSPISGHRSVSWYQQTPGQGLQFLFEYFSETQRNKGNFPGRFSGRQFSNSRSEMNVSTLELGDSALYLCASSSLAGVRTDTQYFGPGTRLTVL.